This T cell receptor beta chain was sequenced for a study of blood T cells in healthy people across ages. Germline trimming cut 6 bases from V and 6 bases from J; bases unmatched to any gene: 12. The germline V gene encodes CDR1 MNHNS and CDR2 SASEGT. This CDR3 comprises 18 residues. Next came a second PCR, run for about 7 to 12 cycles, which used a sample-barcoded 5' primer along with a J-beta primer mix. TCRdb itself ran the 5' RACE reads through MiXCR, one entry per CDR3 protein. The sample yields roughly 1,500,000 distinct CDR3 sequences, around 42% seen once. Sequenced material: blood. V is TRBV6-1 and J is TRBJ2-4; the match to TRBD2 covers 15 bases. This sequence was found in a young woman in good health. For the CDR3, the DNA is TGTGCCAGCAGCCCCGGACTAGCGGGGGGGCGGCAGATAAACATTCAGTACTTC. This gives the protein CASSPGLAGGRQINIQYF.